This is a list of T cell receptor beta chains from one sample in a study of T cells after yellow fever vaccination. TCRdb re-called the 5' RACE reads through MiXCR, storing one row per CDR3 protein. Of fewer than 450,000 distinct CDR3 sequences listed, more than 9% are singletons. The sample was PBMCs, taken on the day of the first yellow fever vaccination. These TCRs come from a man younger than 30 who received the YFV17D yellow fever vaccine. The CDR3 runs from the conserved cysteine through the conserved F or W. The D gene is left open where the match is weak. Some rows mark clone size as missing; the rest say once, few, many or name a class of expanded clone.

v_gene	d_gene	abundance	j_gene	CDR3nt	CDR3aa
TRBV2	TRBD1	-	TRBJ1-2	TGTGCCAGCAGCGGGACAGGGAACGGAGGCTACACCTTC	CASSGTGNGGYTF
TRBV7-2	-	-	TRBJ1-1	TGTGCCAGCAGCTCGACGGGAACAGGGAGAGCTTTCTTT	CASSSTGTGRAFF
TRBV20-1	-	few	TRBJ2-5	TGCAGTGCTCCCCAGCGACAAGAGACCCAGTACTTC	CSAPQRQETQYF
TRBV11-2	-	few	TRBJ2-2	TGTGCCAGCAGCACCGGACTGACGAACACCGGGGAGCTGTTTTTT	CASSTGLTNTGELFF
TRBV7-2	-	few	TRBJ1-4	TGTGCCAGCAGCTTATCGGCAGCCAATGAAAAACTGTTTTTT	CASSLSAANEKLFF
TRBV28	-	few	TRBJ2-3	TGTGCCAGCAGAGGAGGTGGCGGGGCAAGCACAGATACGCAGTATTTT	CASRGGGGASTDTQYF
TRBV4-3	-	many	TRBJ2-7	TGCGCCAGCAGCCCGGGACTGGGCTACGAGCAGTACTTC	CASSPGLGYEQYF
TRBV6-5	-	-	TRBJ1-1	TGTGCCAGCAGTTACCGGGCAGGCACCAAGACCACTGAAGCTTTCTTT	CASSYRAGTKTTEAFF
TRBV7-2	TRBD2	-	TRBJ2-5	TGTGCCAGCAGCTGGGGGACTAGCGGCGCGCAAGGGGAGACCCAGTACTTC	CASSWGTSGAQGETQYF
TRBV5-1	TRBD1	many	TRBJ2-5	TGCGCCAGCAGCTCCGGGACAGGGGCTTGGGAGACCCAGTACTTC	CASSSGTGAWETQYF